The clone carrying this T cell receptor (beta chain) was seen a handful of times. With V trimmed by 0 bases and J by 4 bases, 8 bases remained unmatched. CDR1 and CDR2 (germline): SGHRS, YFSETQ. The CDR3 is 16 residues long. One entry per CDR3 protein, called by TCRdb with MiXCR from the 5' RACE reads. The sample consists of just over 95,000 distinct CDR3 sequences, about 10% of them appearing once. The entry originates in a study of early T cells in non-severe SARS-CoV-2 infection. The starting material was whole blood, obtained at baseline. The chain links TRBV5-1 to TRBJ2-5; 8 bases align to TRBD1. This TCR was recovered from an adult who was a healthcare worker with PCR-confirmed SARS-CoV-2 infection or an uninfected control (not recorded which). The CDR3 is CASSLGPTGAGETQYF. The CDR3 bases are TGCGCCAGCAGCTTGGGCCCGACAGGGGCAGGAGAGACCCAGTACTTC.